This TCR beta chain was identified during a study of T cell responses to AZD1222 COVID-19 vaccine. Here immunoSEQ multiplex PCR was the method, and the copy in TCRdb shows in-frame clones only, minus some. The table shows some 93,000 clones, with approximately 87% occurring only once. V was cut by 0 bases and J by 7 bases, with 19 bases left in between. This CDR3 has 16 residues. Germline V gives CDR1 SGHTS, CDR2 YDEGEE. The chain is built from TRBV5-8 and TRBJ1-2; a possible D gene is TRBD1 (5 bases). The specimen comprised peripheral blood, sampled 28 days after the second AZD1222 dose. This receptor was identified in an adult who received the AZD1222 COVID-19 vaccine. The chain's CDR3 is CASSLARGPVRSGYTF. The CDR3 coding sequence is TGTGCCAGCAGCTTGGCTCGGGGACCGGTTAGAAGTGGCTACACCTTC.